What follows are 29 T cell receptor beta chains derived from one specimen sequenced in a study of CD8+ T cells in alopecia areata. RNA extraction and reverse transcription yielded cDNA as sequencing template. The assay was immunoSEQ multiplex PCR, and TCRdb's table has in-frame clones only and misses some. The table records about 280,000 clones, roughly 64% of them present only once. Treatment of the sample: oral pan-JAK inhibitor, 5-10 mg twice daily. The source was CD4+ T cells sorted from blood, collected at week 24, from a patient treated with tofacitinib. The receptors here all came from a human donor with alopecia areata.

This sequence joins TRBV7-2 and TRBJ2-4; either TRBD1 or TRBD2 may supply D (5 bases each). CDR1 and CDR2 from the germline V gene are SGHTA and FQGNSA. The CDR3 consists of 11 residues. The V end was cut by 3 bases, the J end by 15 bases, with 12 bases between. The CDR3 bases are TGTGCCAGCAGCTTCGGGACCCGCCCGTACTTC. Translating it yields CASSFGTRPYF.

This clone was detected only a few times. The chain couples TRBV4-2 to TRBJ2-3; D unclear. The CDR3 totals 14 residues. The V gene lost 3 bases and the J gene lost 0 bases, with 7 bases spanning the gap. Per germline, CDR1 LGHNA and CDR2 YNFKEQ. CDR3 amino acids: CASSQDSSTDTQYF. CDR3 DNA: TGTGCCAGCAGCCAGGATTCTAGCACAGATACGCAGTATTTT.

The gene calls are TRBV9 and TRBJ1-3; a weak D match, TRBD1 (6 bases). The CDR3 runs to 14 residues. Trimming cost V 5 bases and J 6 bases, with 15 bases left between them. Germline V lookup: CDR1 SGDLS, CDR2 YYNGEE. The CDR3 coding sequence is TGTGCCAGCAGTCCAACGGGACAATTAAACACCATATATTTT. Amino acid sequence: CASSPTGQLNTIYF.

V and J are TRBV30 and TRBJ1-1, with a weak D call TRBD1 (5 bases). The CDR3 runs 15 residues. Looked up from germline, CDR1 is GTSNPN and CDR2 is SVGIG (reference sequence). The germline V and J ends were trimmed by 0 bases and 0 bases, with 11 bases remaining between them. In DNA form, the CDR3 reads TGTGCCTGGAGTGTACGGGTGGGGGTGAACACTGAAGCTTTCTTT. It translates to CAWSVRVGVNTEAFF.

V gene TRBV6-5 combines with J gene TRBJ2-1; 7 nucleotides line up with TRBD1. The germline V gene has CDR1 MNHEY and CDR2 SVGAGI. Unmatched junction bases numbered 4, after V lost 2 bases and J lost 6 bases. The CDR3 consists of 14 residues. The DNA of the CDR3 is TGTGCCAGCAGTTACCCGGGACAGCCCAATGAGCAGTTCTTC. It specifies CASSYPGQPNEQFF.

This clone was counted a few times. The chain combines TRBV5-1 with TRBJ1-6; 7 nucleotides line up with TRBD1. The V gene's germline CDR1 is SGHRS and CDR2 YFSETQ. Trimming took 3 bases from V and 10 from J; bases not matched to a gene: 7. This CDR3 contains 14 residues. The CDR3 coding sequence is TGCGCCAGCAGCTACGGACAGGCGGGGTCACCCCTCCACTTT. Translated, it gives CASSYGQAGSPLHF.

The table lists this clone with a count of one. The chain links TRBV6-5 to TRBJ1-4; 8 bases are shared with TRBD1. Germline CDR1 and CDR2: MNHEY and SVGAGI. Trimming removed 6 bases from V and 9 bases from J; junction bases left unmatched: 12. The CDR3 is 15 residues long. For the CDR3, the DNA is TGTGCCAGCAGCCGAGGACAGGGAGAGAGGAAAAAACTGTTTTTT. Translated: CASSRGQGERKKLFF.

This clone was seen only a few times. The chain uses TRBV7-8 and TRBJ2-1; unclear D gene. This CDR3 has 14 amino acids. V was cut by 2 bases and J by 7 bases, with 12 bases left in between. Germline V gene sequence: CDR1 SGHVS, CDR2 FQNEAQ. In DNA form, the CDR3 reads TGTGCCAGCAGCTTATCGTCAGGAGTAAATGAGCAGTTCTTC. Amino acid sequence: CASSLSSGVNEQFF.

This sequence joins TRBV11-1 and TRBJ2-1, with a weak D call TRBD2 (6 bases). The CDR3 sequence is 16 residues long. Trimming cost V 4 bases and J 8 bases, with 21 bases left between them. Germline V gene data show CDR1 as SGHAT and CDR2 as FQDESV (reference sequence). The CDR3 nucleotides are TGTGCCAGCAGCTCCCGGCTAGGGGCGGGGAGCGATGAGCAGTTCTTC. Translation: CASSSRLGAGSDEQFF.

This clone was observed a few times. The chain links TRBV2 to TRBJ1-1; possible D gene TRBD1, 6 bases. Germline values: CDR1 SNHLY, CDR2 FYNNEI. The V end was cut by 6 bases, the J end by 5 bases, with 16 bases between. CDR3 length equals 14 residues. The CDR3 DNA reads TGTGCCAGCAGGGGTTTTACAGGGACGACTGAAGCTTTCTTT. Translating it yields CASRGFTGTTEAFF.

The V gene is TRBV4-1, the J gene TRBJ2-7; D is perhaps TRBD2 (6 bases). Trimming stripped 0 bases from V and 0 bases from J, with 12 bases between. The CDR3 covers 16 residues. Germline V gene lookup returns CDR1 MGHRA and CDR2 YSYEKL. This CDR3 is CASSQEGTQSSYEQYF. CDR3 DNA sequence: TGCGCCAGCAGCCAAGAAGGGACTCAAAGCTCCTACGAGCAGTACTTC.

The chain has TRBV2 and TRBJ1-6, with 7 positions matching TRBD1. Germline V gene data show CDR1 as SNHLY and CDR2 as FYNNEI. The CDR3 loop spans 16 amino acids. V lost 8 bases and J lost 9; bases outside the gene matches: 16. The CDR3 protein is CASLLSRQGRFSPLHF. CDR3 DNA: TGTGCCAGCCTCCTGTCGCGACAGGGAAGATTTTCACCCCTCCACTTT. The whole variable domain, remainder taken from reference TRBV2 and TRBJ1-6, is EPEVTQTPSHQVTQMGQEVILRCVPISNHLYFYWYRQILGQKVEFLVSFYNNEISEKSEIFDDQFSVERPDGSNFTLKIRSTKLEDSAMYFCASLLSRQGRFSPLHFGNGTRLTVT.

The chain carries TRBV28 and TRBJ2-1; no clear D gene. V lost 8 bases, J lost 9 bases, and 20 bases lay in between. Germline CDR1 and CDR2: MDHEN and SYDVKM. The CDR3 runs 14 residues. The CDR3 coding sequence is TGTGCCAGCCGTACTATAGCCCCGAGAGGTGAGCAGTTCTTC. The encoded protein is CASRTIAPRGEQFF.

V usage is TRBV2 and J usage is TRBJ1-6; maybe TRBD1 (5 bases). CDR1 SNHLY and CDR2 FYNNEI come from the germline V gene. Trimming took off 5 bases at V and 5 bases at J, with 10 bases between the two ends. This CDR3 spans 14 amino acids. The DNA for the CDR3 is TGTGCCAGCAGTAGGGACCTGAATAATTCACCCCTCCACTTT. It encodes CASSRDLNNSPLHF.

This clone came up a few times. The rearrangement joins TRBV4-1 to TRBJ2-2; no definite D call. V lost 0 bases and J lost 4, with 6 bases in between. CDR3 length equals 14 residues. CDR1 and CDR2 from the germline V gene are MGHRA and YSYEKL. CDR3: CASSQESSTGELFF. Written as DNA, the CDR3 is TGCGCCAGCAGCCAAGAATCCAGCACCGGGGAGCTGTTTTTT.

V usage is TRBV6-1 and J usage is TRBJ1-1; D gene uncertain. Per the germline V gene, CDR1 is MNHNS and CDR2 is SASEGT. The ends were cut back, 2 bases at V and 4 bases at J, with 8 bases in the middle. CDR3 length equals 13 residues. Here the CDR3 reads CASSERLGTEAFF. CDR3 nucleotides: TGTGCCAGCAGTGAACGTCTCGGCACTGAAGCTTTCTTT.

J is TRBJ1-2 and V is TRBV28; D possibly corresponds to TRBD1 (5 bases). The germline gives CDR1 MDHEN, CDR2 SYDVKM. Trimming shortened V by 9 bases and J by 2 bases, and 13 bases separated the two germline ends. The CDR3 is 13 residues long. CDR3 loop: CASQGAENYGYTF. DNA for the CDR3: TGTGCCAGTCAGGGAGCCGAGAACTATGGCTACACCTTC.

The genes are TRBV2 and TRBJ1-2; 8 bases match TRBD1. The CDR3 is made up of 16 amino acids. The germline V gene has CDR1 SNHLY and CDR2 FYNNEI. V dropped 7 bases and J dropped 4; count of bases not matched to a gene: 14. This CDR3 reads CASIMDRAGLGYGYTF. CDR3 DNA: TGTGCCAGCATCATGGACAGGGCAGGGCTCGGCTATGGCTACACCTTC.

The chain couples TRBV30 to TRBJ1-2; D is uncertain. V was clipped by 4 bases and J by 11 bases, with 14 bases between them. CDR1 and CDR2 from the germline V gene are GTSNPN and SVGIG (reference sequence). This CDR3 has 11 residues. CDR3 in amino acids: CAWIKGSGYTF. The CDR3, as DNA: TGTGCCTGGATTAAAGGTTCGGGATACACCTTC.

In its sample, this clone was seen many times. This chain uses TRBV5-1 with TRBJ1-1, with TRBD1 identical over 7 bases. Germline V gene data show CDR1 as SGHRS and CDR2 as YFSETQ. The CDR3 consists of 14 residues. Trimming took 2 bases from V and 11 from J; bases not matched to a gene: 12. For the CDR3, the DNA is TGCGCCAGCAGCTTCGGCCTGACAGGGTCGGGGGCTTTCTTT. The encoded protein is CASSFGLTGSGAFF.

J is TRBJ2-3 and V is TRBV30; TRBD2 matches 8 bases. V was pared by 5 bases and J by 2 bases, with 3 bases of the junction left unmatched. The CDR3 loop spans 13 amino acids. Germline V gene data show CDR1 as GTSNPN and CDR2 as SVGIG (reference sequence). CDR3 sequence: CAWSGGVTDTQYF. The CDR3 DNA follows: TGTGCCTGGTCCGGGGGGGTCACAGATACGCAGTATTTT.

The chain is built from TRBV18 and TRBJ2-4; D is unclear. CDR3 length equals 16 residues. Per germline, CDR1 KGHSH and CDR2 LQKENI. The V end was cut by 0 bases, the J end by 0 bases, with 9 bases between. The CDR3 DNA sequence: TGTGCCAGCTCACCACCCCTCGGCCTAGCCAAAAACATTCAGTACTTC. It is translated as CASSPPLGLAKNIQYF.

This clone showed up just a few times. V is TRBV9 and J is TRBJ1-6; unclear D gene. Trimming shortened V by 3 bases and J by 5 bases, and 6 bases separated the two germline ends. This CDR3 spans 13 amino acids. Germline loops: CDR1 SGDLS, CDR2 YYNGEE. CDR3 sequence (DNA): TGTGCCAGCAGCGCCGATAATAATTCACCCCTCCACTTT. This gives the protein CASSADNNSPLHF.

V and J are TRBV2 and TRBJ2-6; no clear D gene. Trimming stripped 6 bases from V and 2 bases from J, with 8 bases between. Germline values: CDR1 SNHLY, CDR2 FYNNEI. The CDR3 loop spans 14 amino acids. The CDR3 DNA reads TGTGCCAGCAGCGACGGACCTGGGGCCAACGTCCTGACTTTC. Residues: CASSDGPGANVLTF.

The V call is TRBV5-4, the J call TRBJ2-5, with 7 bases identical to TRBD1. The germline V gene encodes CDR1 SGHNT and CDR2 YYREEE (reference sequence). J was trimmed by 3 bases and V by 4 bases; bases with no gene match: 6. The CDR3 has 14 residues. CDR3 nucleotide sequence: TGTGCCAGCAGCACCCGACAGGGTGAAGAGACCCAGTACTTC. Translation: CASSTRQGEETQYF.

In this sample, this clone turned up a few times. Other DNA sequences in this specimen translate into the identical CDR3. The chain has TRBV2 and TRBJ1-5, with 11 bases aligning to TRBD1. With V trimmed by 6 bases and J by 6 bases, 4 bases remained unmatched. Germline CDR1 reads SNHLY; CDR2 reads FYNNEI. The CDR3 runs to 14 residues. The CDR3 sequence is CASSGQGAGQPQHF. DNA of the CDR3: TGTGCCAGCAGCGGACAGGGGGCCGGTCAGCCCCAGCATTTT.

This clone was seen a handful of times. The genes are TRBV25-1 and TRBJ1-5, with D possibly TRBD1 on 5 matching bases. Trimming took 5 bases from V and 0 from J, leaving 11 bases between them. Germline lookup yields CDR1 MGHDK and CDR2 SYGVNS. The CDR3 totals 15 residues. CDR3 sequence: CASSSTVYSNQPQHF. For the CDR3, the DNA is TGTGCCAGCAGTTCGACAGTGTATAGCAATCAGCCCCAGCATTTT. The full variable domain, completed using reference TRBV25-1 and TRBJ1-5, is EADIYQTPRYLVIGTGKKITLECSQTMGHDKMYWYQQDPGMELHLIHYSYGVNSTEKGDLSSESTVSRIRTEHFPLTLESARPSHTSQYLCASSSTVYSNQPQHFGDGTRLSIL.

As concerns this clone: This specimen includes other DNA sequences encoding the same CDR3. V usage is TRBV7-2 and J usage is TRBJ1-1, with 8 bases fitting TRBD1. The V gene's germline CDR1 is SGHTA and CDR2 FQGNSA. The CDR3 is 14 residues long. V lost 3 bases and J lost 3; bases outside the gene matches: 3. Here the CDR3 DNA reads TGTGCCAGCAGCTTCCAGGGGGCGGACACTGAAGCTTTCTTT. Its translation: CASSFQGADTEAFF. Full variable domain (outside the CDR3, taken from reference TRBV7-2 and TRBJ1-1): GAGVSQSPSNKVTEKGKDVELRCDPISGHTALYWYRQSLGQGLEFLIYFQGNSAPDKSGLPSDRFSAERTGGSVSTLTIQRTQQEDSAVYLCASSFQGADTEAFFGQGTRLTVV.

This clone was detected a few times. The rearrangement uses TRBV11-2 and TRBJ2-3, with D unclear. This CDR3 spans 12 amino acids. The V and J ends lost 5 bases and 4 bases respectively, with 7 bases between them. CDR1 SGHAT and CDR2 FQNNGV come from the germline V gene. CDR3 nucleotides: TGTGCCAGCAGCCGTTCCCCAGATACGCAGTATTTT. Its protein product is CASSRSPDTQYF. The variable domain in full, with the rest retrieved from reference TRBV11-2 and TRBJ2-3, is EAGVAQSPRYKIIEKRQSVAFWCNPISGHATLYWYQQILGQGPKLLIQFQNNGVVDDSQLPKDRFSAERLKGVDSTLKIQPAKLEDSAVYLCASSRSPDTQYFGPGTRLTVL.